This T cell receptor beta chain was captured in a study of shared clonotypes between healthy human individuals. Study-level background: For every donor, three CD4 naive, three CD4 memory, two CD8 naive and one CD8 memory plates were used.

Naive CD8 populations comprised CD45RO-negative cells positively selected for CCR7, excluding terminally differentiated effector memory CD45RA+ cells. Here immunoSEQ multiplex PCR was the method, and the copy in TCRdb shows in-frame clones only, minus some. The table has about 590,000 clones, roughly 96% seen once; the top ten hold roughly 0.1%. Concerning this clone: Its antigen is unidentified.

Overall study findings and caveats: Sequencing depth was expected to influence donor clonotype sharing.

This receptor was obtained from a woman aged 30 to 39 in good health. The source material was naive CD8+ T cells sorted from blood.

CDR3 nucleotides: TGTGCCAGCAGTTCCACAAGATCCTATGGCTACACCTTC. Its protein product is CASSSTRSYGYTF. The chain has TRBV7-2 and TRBJ1-2; D uncertain. The CDR3 extends over 13 amino acids. V was cut by 6 bases and J by 4 bases, with 12 bases left in between. Germline CDR1 and CDR2: SGHTA and FQGNSA.